A single sample gave rise to the 16 T cell receptor beta chains below, sequenced in a study of metastatic and nonmetastatic thyroid tumors. Not a single patient had been given any form of treatment at any point before undergoing thyroid surgery. Through MiXCR, TCRdb re-clonotyped the PCR reads. The table shows 34,000 or so clones, with roughly a fifth occurring only once. The sequencing sample was made of blood. All receptors come from a female donor with papillary thyroid cancer or a benign thyroid nodule (not recorded which). Some clones in this sample may be carry-over from other donors' samples.

At least ten counts were recorded for this clone. The rearrangement joins TRBV6-1 to TRBJ1-5; possible D gene TRBD1, 6 bases. The CDR3 length is 15 residues. Germline CDR1 reads MNHNS; CDR2 reads SASEGT. V lost 6 bases, J lost 7 bases, and 19 bases lay in between. CDR3: CASRAVDSSFQPQHF. DNA for the CDR3: TGTGCCAGCAGAGCCGTGGACAGTAGTTTCCAGCCCCAGCATTTT.

This clone was seen repeatedly, ten times or more. For the CDR3, the DNA is TGCAGTGCTAGAGGAGGGGTTCGGTCACCCCTCCACTTT. Its translation: CSARGGVRSPLHF. This chain links TRBV20-1 with TRBJ1-6; perhaps TRBD1 as D (5 bases). Germline CDR1 DFQATT, CDR2 SNEGSKA (reference sequence). The CDR3 length is 13 residues. Trimming took 1 base from V and 10 from J, leaving 11 bases between them.

This clone occurred many times. V and J are TRBV29-1 and TRBJ1-5; 9 nucleotides align to TRBD1. The CDR3 consists of 13 residues. V lost 4 bases and J lost 6; bases outside the gene matches: 4. CDR1 is SQVTM and CDR2 is ANQGSEA in the germline V gene. Here the CDR3 reads CSVGTGDGQPQHF. CDR3 coding DNA: TGCAGCGTTGGGACAGGGGATGGTCAGCCCCAGCATTTT.

This clone was found a few times. The chain employs TRBV6-1 and TRBJ2-7, with 7 bases matching TRBD1. The CDR3 is 15 amino acids. Germline lookup yields CDR1 MNHNS and CDR2 SASEGT. Losses at the gene ends were 5 bases for V and 2 bases for J; bases not matched to a gene: 9. CDR3 sequence: CASSPFGDSPYEQYF. The CDR3 coding sequence is TGTGCCAGCAGTCCCTTCGGGGACAGCCCCTACGAGCAGTACTTC.

This clone was seen repeatedly, ten times or more. V and J are TRBV29-1 and TRBJ1-2; TRBD1 is a possible D gene (6 bases). V lost 8 bases, J lost 1 base, and 14 bases lay in between. Germline V lookup: CDR1 SQVTM, CDR2 ANQGSEA. CDR3 length: 13 amino acids. The CDR3 region is CSTDSSVNYGYTF. CDR3 bases: TGCAGCACGGACAGCTCGGTTAACTATGGCTACACCTTC. Complete variable domain (other parts from reference TRBV29-1 and TRBJ1-2): SAVISQKPSRDICQRGTSLTIQCQVDSQVTMMFWYRQQPGQSLTLIATANQGSEATYESGFVIDKFPISRPNLTFSTLTVSNMSPEDSSIYLCSTDSSVNYGYTFGSGTRLTVV.

This clone was counted many times. The chain recombines TRBV6-1 with TRBJ2-2; 8 bases line up with TRBD2. The length of the CDR3 is 16 residues. The V and J ends lost 3 bases and 0 bases, in that order; junction bases with no gene match: 3. Germline V gives CDR1 MNHNS, CDR2 SASEGT. The CDR3 is CASSDLAGTNTGELFF. The CDR3 DNA is TGTGCCAGCAGTGACCTAGCGGGTACGAACACCGGGGAGCTGTTTTTT.

To note about this clone: At one of its ends the junction is not consistent with the germline gene, which may arise from a read error. The J gene is TRBJ2-2, the V gene TRBV19, with D possibly TRBD2 on 6 matching bases. Germline-derived CDR1 and CDR2 are LNHDA and SQIVND (reference sequence). The CDR3 runs 15 residues. The CDR3 DNA is TGTGCCAGTAGCATAGTCGGGGGAACAGGCGGGGAGCTGTTTTTT. The encoded protein is CASSIVGGTGGELFF.

A few counts support this clone. The rearrangement links TRBV28 to TRBJ1-6; D gene ambiguous. The V end was cut by 3 bases, the J end by 5 bases, with 8 bases between. Germline V lookup: CDR1 MDHEN, CDR2 SYDVKM. This CDR3 has 14 residues. DNA for the CDR3: TGTGCCAGCAGTTTGCGAGGCAATAATTCACCCCTCCACTTT. Translated, it gives CASSLRGNNSPLHF. The entire variable domain, with the rest obtained from reference TRBV28 and TRBJ1-6, is as follows: DVKVTQSSRYLVKRTGEKVFLECVQDMDHENMFWYRQDPGLGLRLIYFSYDVKMKEKGDIPEGYSVSREKKERFSLILESASTNQTSMYLCASSLRGNNSPLHFGNGTRLTVT.

This clone was seen repeatedly, ten times or more. In DNA form, the CDR3 reads TGTGCCAGCAGTTACTCGGGCGCGGCAGGGGGCTTATACGAGCAGTACTTC. It specifies CASSYSGAAGGLYEQYF. J is TRBJ2-7 and V is TRBV6-5; 8 nucleotides align to TRBD1. The CDR3 loop spans 17 amino acids. With 0 bases clipped from V and 4 bases from J, the junction kept 11 bases outside the gene matches. Germline CDR1 is MNHEY and CDR2 is SVGAGI.

The chain carries TRBV4-1 and TRBJ2-1; TRBD1 agrees at 7 bases. The length of the CDR3 is 14 residues. Looked up from germline, CDR1 is MGHRA and CDR2 is YSYEKL. V was pared by 1 base and J by 9 bases, with 6 bases of the junction left unmatched. Here the CDR3 DNA reads TGCGCCAGCAGCCAAGGGCTTAGGGGGCTTGAGCAGTTCTTC. Translating gives CASSQGLRGLEQFF.

This clone rates as medium-sized. V and J are TRBV4-2 and TRBJ2-6; D is unresolved. Germline assignment: CDR1 LGHNA and CDR2 YNFKEQ. The CDR3 is 16 residues long. The V end was cut by 1 base, the J end by 3 bases, with 10 bases between. CDR3 bases: TGTGCCAGCAGCCAAGGGACCTCGGGTGGGGCCAACGTCCTGACTTTC. Its translation is CASSQGTSGGANVLTF.

This clone was counted ten times or more. The gene calls are TRBV6-5 and TRBJ2-1, with 7 bases identical to TRBD1. The germline CDR1 and CDR2 sequences are MNHEY and SVGAGI. Losses at the gene ends were 0 bases for V and 8 bases for J; bases not matched to a gene: 1. The CDR3 is 13 amino acids. This CDR3 reads CASSYSRGHEQFF. Here the CDR3 DNA reads TGTGCCAGCAGTTACTCTAGGGGGCATGAGCAGTTCTTC.

DNA of the CDR3: TGTGCCAGTAGTAGCGGGACTACCTCCTACAATGAGCAGTTCTTC. Protein: CASSSGTTSYNEQFF. The chain carries TRBV19 and TRBJ2-1; 7 bases match TRBD2. The CDR3 spans 15 residues. V lost 4 bases and J lost 0; bases outside the gene matches: 3. Per germline, CDR1 LNHDA and CDR2 SQIVND (reference sequence).

The genes are TRBV11-3 and TRBJ2-2; D is perhaps TRBD1 or TRBD2 (5 bases each). The CDR3 is 14 residues long. V was trimmed by 1 base and J by 3 bases, leaving 6 bases between them. CDR1 and CDR2 (germline): SGHNT, YENEEA. The CDR3 DNA reads TGTGCCAGCAGCTTAGGGGACGACACCGGGGAGCTGTTTTTT. It codes for CASSLGDDTGELFF.

This clone was recorded many times. The chain uses TRBV12-3 or TRBV12-4 and TRBJ2-5; D may be TRBD1 (6 bases). The CDR3 has 13 residues. The V gene lost 4 bases and the J gene lost 6 bases, with 12 bases spanning the gap. The CDR3 nucleotides read TGTGCCAGCAGTTCAATCAGGGGACAGACCCAGTACTTC. Translation: CASSSIRGQTQYF.

This chain connects TRBV28 to TRBJ1-2, with 7 bases that match TRBD1. CDR1 and CDR2 (germline): MDHEN, SYDVKM. V lost 1 base, J lost 4 bases, and 9 bases stayed unmatched. CDR3 length: 16 residues. The CDR3 is CASSLSQRGRGYGYTF. CDR3 DNA: TGTGCCAGCAGTTTATCCCAAAGGGGGCGTGGCTATGGCTACACCTTC.